Each of the 30 T cell receptor beta chains below was sequenced from the same sample in a study of blood T cell repertoires in COVID-19. TCRdb's table, derived via immunoSEQ multiplex PCR, lists solely in-frame clones and lacks some. The table has tens of thousands of clones, 80% to 90% seen once. Material: peripheral blood. Source of these receptors: a middle-aged man with active COVID-19.

The chain combines TRBV30 with TRBJ1-4; 8 bases match TRBD1. The CDR3 runs 14 residues. In germline, CDR1 is GTSNPN, CDR2 SVGIG (reference sequence). The J segment lost 7 bases and the V segment lost 3 bases, leaving 7 bases of the junction unmatched. As DNA, the CDR3 is TGTGCCTGGAGCCTGACAGGGGTTGGTGAAAAACTGTTTTTT. Protein: CAWSLTGVGEKLFF.

This chain uses TRBV2 with TRBJ2-3, with TRBD1 identical over 7 bases. CDR3 size: 12 residues. From germline, CDR1 is SNHLY and CDR2 FYNNEI. Losses at the gene ends were 6 bases for V and 7 bases for J; bases not matched to a gene: 4. The CDR3 DNA is TGTGCCAGCAGGGAGGACAGGCATACGCAGTATTTT. This codes for CASREDRHTQYF.

The chain couples TRBV19 to TRBJ2-1, with 9 positions matching TRBD1. Germline V gene lookup returns CDR1 LNHDA and CDR2 SQIVND (reference sequence). The CDR3 runs to 16 residues. The junction had 9 bases not matched to a gene; V was cut back by 4 bases and J by 5 bases. CDR3: CASSKRGTGLDNEQFF. In DNA, the CDR3 is TGTGCCAGTAGTAAACGAGGGACAGGGCTCGACAATGAGCAGTTCTTC.

The chain has TRBV19 and TRBJ1-2; D is undetermined. Germline CDR1 and CDR2: LNHDA and SQIVND (reference sequence). This CDR3 has 13 amino acids. The ends were cut back, 5 bases at V and 4 bases at J, with 11 bases in the middle. The CDR3 DNA follows: TGTGCCAGTAGTCTTCCGGGATTCTATGGCTACACCTTC. This gives the protein CASSLPGFYGYTF.

V is TRBV6-5 and J is TRBJ1-1; D is undetermined. Germline CDR1 MNHEY, CDR2 SVGAGI. V lost 6 bases and J 0 bases, leaving 11 bases between the germline ends. This CDR3 comprises 14 residues. DNA of the CDR3: TGTGCCAGCAGCCGACGGAGTATGAACACTGAAGCTTTCTTT. Translated: CASSRRSMNTEAFF.

The chain carries TRBV6-5 and TRBJ2-5; no clear D. The germline gives CDR1 MNHEY, CDR2 SVGAGI. The CDR3 covers 10 residues. V gave up 10 bases and J gave up 3 bases, with 6 bases separating them. The CDR3 sequence is CAIAEETQYF. In nucleotides, the CDR3 is TGTGCCATCGCGGAAGAGACCCAGTACTTC.

The chain links TRBV27 to TRBJ2-5; D is undetermined. From germline, CDR1 is MNHEY and CDR2 SMNVEV (reference sequence). The CDR3 is 15 residues long. V was shortened by 2 bases and J by 1 base, with 11 bases between the two germline ends. CDR3 nucleotides: TGTGCCAGCAGTTTAGGATGGGCGCTCCAAGAGACCCAGTACTTC. It encodes CASSLGWALQETQYF.

The chain is built from TRBV9 and TRBJ1-1; no firm D call. The V and J ends lost 3 bases and 0 bases respectively, with 9 bases between them. The germline V gene has CDR1 SGDLS and CDR2 YYNGEE. The CDR3 totals 14 residues. The CDR3 sequence is CASSDPTLNTEAFF. The CDR3 nucleotides read TGTGCCAGCAGCGACCCGACTTTGAACACTGAAGCTTTCTTT.

The chain is built from TRBV5-1 and TRBJ2-3, with 8 bases that match TRBD1. CDR3 length equals 15 residues. Looked up from germline, CDR1 is SGHRS and CDR2 is YFSETQ. The trim removed 4 bases at V and 5 bases at J, leaving 9 bases unmatched. CDR3 loop: CASSRPGGVGDTQYF. The CDR3 nucleotides are TGCGCCAGCAGCAGGCCAGGGGGCGTGGGAGATACGCAGTATTTT. Full variable domain (rest looked up from reference TRBV5-1 and TRBJ2-3): KAGVTQTPRYLIKTRGQQVTLSCSPISGHRSVSWYQQTPGQGLQFLFEYFSETQRNKGNFPGRFSGRQFSNSRSEMNVSTLELGDSALYLCASSRPGGVGDTQYFGPGTRLTVL.

The gene calls are TRBV5-8 and TRBJ2-1; 8 nucleotides match TRBD2. J was trimmed by 6 bases and V by 2 bases; bases with no gene match: 10. The CDR3 runs 16 residues. Germline CDR1 reads SGHTS; CDR2 reads YDEGEE. The CDR3 nucleotides are TGTGCCAGCAGCTTCCTTTTCAAGCGGGAGTTCAATGAGCAGTTCTTC. This encodes CASSFLFKREFNEQFF.

This clone has a single count. The chain employs TRBV6-6 and TRBJ1-5, with D uncertain. The CDR3 length is 15 residues. CDR1 is MNHNY, CDR2 SVGAGI, per germline (reference sequence). V was pared by 7 bases and J by 3 bases, with 16 bases between. This chain's CDR3 is CASIQEVEANQPQHF. The CDR3 nucleotides are TGTGCCAGCATTCAGGAGGTTGAGGCCAATCAGCCCCAGCATTTT.

The chain has TRBV30 and TRBJ2-7; 12 bases match TRBD1. The CDR3 consists of 18 residues. CDR1 is GTSNPN and CDR2 is SVGIG in the germline V gene (reference sequence). The junction had 12 bases not matched to a gene; V was cut back by 3 bases and J by 0 bases. CDR3 protein: CAWRVRDRGRWVSYEQYF. CDR3 sequence (DNA): TGTGCCTGGAGGGTCCGGGACAGGGGGCGTTGGGTCTCCTACGAGCAGTACTTC.

This chain joins TRBV28 and TRBJ2-2; no clear D. The CDR3 sequence is 14 residues long. CDR1 is MDHEN, CDR2 SYDVKM, per germline. The V end lost 6 bases, the J end lost 2 bases, and 10 bases lay between the germline ends. CDR3 bases: TGTGCCAGCAGCCGAAGCTCAAACACCGGGGAGCTGTTTTTT. This codes for CASSRSSNTGELFF.

Only one count was recorded for this clone. The chain employs TRBV7-2 and TRBJ1-6; D may be TRBD1 (6 bases). V was cut by 5 bases and J by 7 bases, with 15 bases left in between. Per germline, CDR1 SGHTA and CDR2 FQGNSA. This CDR3 is 15 amino acids long. This CDR3 reads CASSLRGLGNSPLHF. CDR3 in DNA: TGTGCCAGCAGCCTCAGGGGCTTGGGCAATTCACCCCTCCACTTT.

The chain employs TRBV7-2 and TRBJ1-3; D is possibly TRBD1 (6 bases). Trimming shortened V by 1 base and J by 1 base, and 14 bases separated the two germline ends. Germline CDR1 and CDR2: SGHTA and FQGNSA. The CDR3 consists of 17 residues. CDR3: CASSLGPGRGSGNTIYF. The CDR3 DNA sequence: TGTGCCAGCAGCTTAGGTCCGGGCAGGGGATCTGGAAACACCATATATTTT.

The chain employs TRBV27 and TRBJ2-5, with TRBD1 matching 7 bases. CDR1 and CDR2 (germline): MNHEY, SMNVEV (reference sequence). Germline trimming cut 6 bases from V and 1 base from J; bases unmatched to any gene: 5. This CDR3 comprises 14 residues. The CDR3 nucleotides are TGTGCCAGCAGCCCTGGGACAGTCCAAGAGACCCAGTACTTC. Translation: CASSPGTVQETQYF.

The DNA for the CDR3 is TGCAGCGTTGCAAAGGGGGTAGCCAAAAACATTCAGTACTTC. This gives the protein CSVAKGVAKNIQYF. The rearrangement uses TRBV29-1 and TRBJ2-4, with D perhaps TRBD1 (6 bases). This CDR3 comprises 14 residues. Germline CDR1 reads SQVTM; CDR2 reads ANQGSEA. V gave up 4 bases and J gave up 0 bases, with 10 bases separating them.

The chain carries TRBV7-2 and TRBJ1-5; D uncertain. Trimming cost V 1 base and J 6 bases, with 4 bases left between them. The CDR3 is 12 residues long. Germline V gene sequence: CDR1 SGHTA, CDR2 FQGNSA. CDR3 sequence (DNA): TGTGCCAGCAGCTTAGGGAGTCAGCCCCAGCATTTT. It codes for CASSLGSQPQHF.

The chain uses TRBV18 and TRBJ1-6; possible D gene TRBD1, 6 bases. The CDR3 has 16 residues. Germline V gene lookup returns CDR1 KGHSH and CDR2 LQKENI. The ends were cut back, 2 bases at V and 5 bases at J, with 13 bases in the middle. The CDR3 DNA is TGTGCCAGCTCACCAATGGACAGCAGAAATAATTCACCCCTCCACTTT. Residues: CASSPMDSRNNSPLHF. The whole variable domain, filled in from reference TRBV18 and TRBJ1-6, reads NAGVMQNPRHLVRRRGQEARLRCSPMKGHSHVYWYRQLPEEGLKFMVYLQKENIIDESGMPKERFSAEFPKEGPSILRIQQVVRGDSAAYFCASSPMDSRNNSPLHFGNGTRLTVT.

This clone has just one count. The CDR3 DNA follows: TGTGCCAGCAGCCCTCGGGACAGGGCTAATGAAAAACTGTTTTTT. This translates into CASSPRDRANEKLFF. This rearrangement joins TRBV3-1 (or the pseudogene TRBV3-2) to TRBJ1-4; the match to TRBD1 covers 9 bases. From germline, CDR1 is LGHDT and CDR2 YNNKEL (reference sequence). Trimming removed 4 bases from V and 3 bases from J; junction bases left unmatched: 3. The length of the CDR3 is 15 residues.

In the case of this clone: The identical CDR3 is also encoded by other nucleotide sequences in the sample. The chain combines TRBV7-9 with TRBJ2-7; possibly TRBD1 for D (6 bases). Germline CDR1 reads SEHNR; CDR2 reads FQNEAQ (reference sequence). V lost 4 bases and J lost 3, with 7 bases in between. The CDR3 is 12 amino acids. The CDR3 nucleotides are TGTGCCAGCAGCTCAGGGGACTACGAGCAGTACTTC. This encodes CASSSGDYEQYF.

The chain joins TRBV6-4 to TRBJ1-2; D possibly corresponds to TRBD1 (5 bases). Trimming shortened V by 5 bases and J by 0 bases, and 10 bases separated the two germline ends. The CDR3 consists of 14 residues. Germline lookup yields CDR1 MRHNA and CDR2 SNTAGT. CDR3 sequence (DNA): TGTGCCAGCAGTCCTTCGACAGCTAACTATGGCTACACCTTC. This codes for CASSPSTANYGYTF.

This chain uses TRBV6-2 or TRBV6-3 with TRBJ2-1; 11 bases are a match to TRBD2. The CDR3 has 16 amino acids. Germline V gene sequence: CDR1 MNHEY, CDR2 SVGEGT. V was clipped by 4 bases and J by 3 bases; unmatched bases: 5. DNA for the CDR3: TGTGCCAGCAGTTCAACACTAGCGGGGGACTACAATGAGCAGTTCTTC. This encodes CASSSTLAGDYNEQFF.

The V gene is TRBV19, the J gene TRBJ1-2; 9 bases map to TRBD1. V trimming: 8 bases; J trimming: 2 bases; junction bases outside the gene matches: 9. Germline loops: CDR1 LNHDA, CDR2 SQIVND (reference sequence). The CDR3 runs to 15 residues. This CDR3 is CASFTSGTGNYGYTF. The CDR3 coding sequence is TGTGCCAGTTTTACATCCGGGACAGGGAACTATGGCTACACCTTC.

The genes are TRBV10-3 and TRBJ1-3; the D gene is possibly TRBD1 (5 bases). This CDR3 spans 13 amino acids. Trimming left V 4 bases short and J 4 bases short, with 8 bases between. Germline V gene sequence: CDR1 ENHRY, CDR2 SYGVKD. CDR3 bases: TGTGCCATCAGTGGGACATTCGGAAACACCATATATTTT. Translation: CAISGTFGNTIYF.

V and J are TRBV7-9 and TRBJ1-5; D is uncertain. This CDR3 has 14 residues. Germline V gene lookup returns CDR1 SEHNR and CDR2 FQNEAQ (reference sequence). V was pared by 4 bases and J by 2 bases, with 9 bases between. The CDR3 DNA sequence: TGTGCCAGCAGCTACAGTGGCGGCAATCAGCCCCAGCATTTT. Encoded protein: CASSYSGGNQPQHF.

This clone has only a few counts. The J gene is TRBJ1-6, the V gene TRBV4-1; a possible D gene is TRBD1 (5 bases). Germline CDR1 and CDR2: MGHRA and YSYEKL. Deletions cut 0 bases from V and 3 bases from J, with 15 bases between. The CDR3 covers 18 residues. The CDR3 sequence is CASSQDGGVRVYNSPLHF. CDR3 coding DNA: TGCGCCAGCAGCCAAGATGGAGGGGTTCGAGTCTATAATTCACCCCTCCACTTT.

The chain carries TRBV28 and TRBJ1-1, with D perhaps matching TRBD1 (6 bases). Trimming removed 6 bases from V and 4 bases from J, with 18 bases in between. The CDR3 sequence is 15 residues long. Germline CDR1 reads MDHEN; CDR2 reads SYDVKM. As DNA, the CDR3 is TGTGCCAGCAGCCCGTACCTAGGGGGGGCCACTGAAGCTTTCTTT. Residues: CASSPYLGGATEAFF.

The chain links TRBV5-1 to TRBJ2-7; D gene uncertain. CDR3 length: 15 residues. The V gene's germline CDR1 is SGHRS and CDR2 YFSETQ. Trimming pared 4 bases from V and 0 bases from J, leaving 14 bases between. The CDR3 protein is CASSPRLGSSYEQYF. CDR3 DNA sequence: TGCGCCAGCAGCCCCCGACTCGGTAGCTCCTACGAGCAGTACTTC.

The CDR3 here is CASGGGRTSTDTQYF. DNA for the CDR3: TGTGCCAGTGGGGGGGGACGGACTAGCACAGATACGCAGTATTTT. The rearrangement uses TRBV19 and TRBJ2-3, with 7 bases lining up with TRBD2. This CDR3 region has 15 residues. Trimming took 8 bases from V and 0 from J; bases not matched to a gene: 8. CDR1 is LNHDA, CDR2 SQIVND, per germline (reference sequence).